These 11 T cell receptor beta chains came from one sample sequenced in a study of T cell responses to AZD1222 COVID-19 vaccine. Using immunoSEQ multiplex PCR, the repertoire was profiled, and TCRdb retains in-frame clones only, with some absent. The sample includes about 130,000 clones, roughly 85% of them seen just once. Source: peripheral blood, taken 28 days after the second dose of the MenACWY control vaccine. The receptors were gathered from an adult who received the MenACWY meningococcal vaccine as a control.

CDR3 protein: CASSSTNQGYNEQFF. The DNA for the CDR3 is TGTGCCAGCAGCTCGACGAATCAGGGGTACAATGAGCAGTTCTTC. The chain uses TRBV5-6 and TRBJ2-1, with TRBD1 as a possible D gene (6 bases). The germline gives CDR1 SGHDT, CDR2 YYEEEE. This CDR3 is 15 amino acids long. Deletions cut 3 bases from V and 4 bases from J, with 14 bases between.

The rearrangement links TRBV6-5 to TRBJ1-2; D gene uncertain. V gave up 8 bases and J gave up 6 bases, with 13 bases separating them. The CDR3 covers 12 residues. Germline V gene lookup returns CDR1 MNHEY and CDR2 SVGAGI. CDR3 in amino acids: CASELLRDGYTF. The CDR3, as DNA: TGTGCCAGCGAGTTATTGCGGGATGGCTACACCTTC.

CDR3 nucleotide sequence: TGTGCCAGCAGGGTAGGGGAGAGGACTGAAGCTTTCTTT. It is translated as CASRVGERTEAFF. V gene TRBV11-2 combines with J gene TRBJ1-1; D might be TRBD1 (5 bases). Between the trimmed V and J ends, which lost 6 bases and 5 bases, there was a span of 13 bases. In germline, CDR1 is SGHAT, CDR2 FQNNGV. The length of the CDR3 is 13 residues.

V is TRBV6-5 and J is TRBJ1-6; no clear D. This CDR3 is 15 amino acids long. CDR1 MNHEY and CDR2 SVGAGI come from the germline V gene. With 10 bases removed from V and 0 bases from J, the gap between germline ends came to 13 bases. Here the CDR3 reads CATSETDSYNSPLHF. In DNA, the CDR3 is TGTGCCACCTCGGAAACGGACTCCTATAATTCACCCCTCCACTTT.

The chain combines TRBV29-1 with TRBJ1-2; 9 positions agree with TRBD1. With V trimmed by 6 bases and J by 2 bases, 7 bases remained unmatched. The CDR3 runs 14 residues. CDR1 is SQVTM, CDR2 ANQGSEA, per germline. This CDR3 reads CSVAGQGRNYGYTF. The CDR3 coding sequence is TGCAGCGTGGCGGGACAGGGAAGAAACTATGGCTACACCTTC. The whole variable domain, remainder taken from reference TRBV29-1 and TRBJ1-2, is SAVISQKPSRDICQRGTSLTIQCQVDSQVTMMFWYRQQPGQSLTLIATANQGSEATYESGFVIDKFPISRPNLTFSTLTVSNMSPEDSSIYLCSVAGQGRNYGYTFGSGTRLTVV.

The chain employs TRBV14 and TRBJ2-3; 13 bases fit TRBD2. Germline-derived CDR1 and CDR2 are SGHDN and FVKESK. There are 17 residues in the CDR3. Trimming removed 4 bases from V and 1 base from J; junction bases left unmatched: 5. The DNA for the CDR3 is TGTGCCAGCAGCCTCTTCGGACTAGCGGGAGGCACAGATACGCAGTATTTT. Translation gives CASSLFGLAGGTDTQYF. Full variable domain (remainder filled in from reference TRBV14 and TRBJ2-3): EAGVTQFPSHSVIEKGQTVTLRCDPISGHDNLYWYRRVMGKEIKFLLHFVKESKQDESGMPNNRFLAERTGGTYSTLKVQPAELEDSGVYFCASSLFGLAGGTDTQYFGPGTRLTVL.

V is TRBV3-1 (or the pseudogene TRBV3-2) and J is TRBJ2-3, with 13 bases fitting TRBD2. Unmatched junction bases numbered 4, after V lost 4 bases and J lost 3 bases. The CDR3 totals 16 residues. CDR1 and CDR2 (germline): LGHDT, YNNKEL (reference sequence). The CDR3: CASSPRTSGRTDTQYF. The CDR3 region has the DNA TGTGCCAGCAGCCCAAGGACTAGCGGGAGAACAGATACGCAGTATTTT.

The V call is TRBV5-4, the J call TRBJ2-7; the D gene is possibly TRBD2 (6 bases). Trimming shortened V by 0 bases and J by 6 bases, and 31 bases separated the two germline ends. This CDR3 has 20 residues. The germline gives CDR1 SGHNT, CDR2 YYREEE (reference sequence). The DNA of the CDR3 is TGTGCCAGCAGCTTGGGTACTTGGGAGGTACTCGTATCGGGGGACGCCGAGCAGTACTTC. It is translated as CASSLGTWEVLVSGDAEQYF.

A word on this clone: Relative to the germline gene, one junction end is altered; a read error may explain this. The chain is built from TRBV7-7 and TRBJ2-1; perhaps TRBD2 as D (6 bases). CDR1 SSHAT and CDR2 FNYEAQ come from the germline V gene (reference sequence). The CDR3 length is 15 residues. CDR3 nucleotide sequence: TGTGCTAGCAGCCCCTCCGGGAGAACTTTAGGCGAGCAGTTCTTC. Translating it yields CASSPSGRTLGEQFF. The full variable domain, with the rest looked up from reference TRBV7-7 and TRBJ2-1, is GAGVSQSPRYKVTKRGQDVTLRCDPISSHATLYWYQQALGQGPEFLTYFNYEAQPDKSGLPSDRFSAERPEGSISTLTIQRTEQRDSAMYRCASSPSGRTLGEQFFGPGTRLTVL.

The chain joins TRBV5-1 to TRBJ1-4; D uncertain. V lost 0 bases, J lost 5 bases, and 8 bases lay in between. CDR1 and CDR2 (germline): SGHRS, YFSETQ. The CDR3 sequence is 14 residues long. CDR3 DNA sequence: TGCGCCAGCAGCTTGGCCAGGATGAATGAAAAACTGTTTTTT. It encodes CASSLARMNEKLFF.

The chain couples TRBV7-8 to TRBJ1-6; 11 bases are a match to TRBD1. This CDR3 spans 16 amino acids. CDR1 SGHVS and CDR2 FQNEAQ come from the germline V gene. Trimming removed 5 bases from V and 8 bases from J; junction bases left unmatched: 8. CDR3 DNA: TGTGCCAGCAGCCTGACCCGGACAGGGGGCGATTCACCCCTCCACTTT. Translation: CASSLTRTGGDSPLHF.